This TCR beta chain was retrieved from a study of T cell repertoires in ileal Crohn's disease (dated by TCRdb to between 2018 and 2021). At the level of the whole study: The median duration of disease was around 8 years, and at the time of surgery 35% of patients were active smokers. The M6 samples were biopsies of the neoterminal ileum collected during postoperative colonoscopy. A prospective multicentre cohort supplied the 55 to 65 Crohn's disease patients whose TCR repertoires were analysed. All patients had surgery for a complication: stricturing disease in 61% and penetrating disease in around 39%. A total of 170 or so mucosal samples from 57 patients were sequenced, collected from several sites on the surgical specimen and at postoperative endoscopy. Postoperative therapy was given to about half of the patients, with thiopurines administered to about ten patients and anti-TNF agents administered to more than 15 patients. A Rutgeerts score higher than i0 was the definition used for endoscopic postoperative recurrence. The study ran alongside a multicentre cohort designed to identify predictors of early endoscopic recurrence after ileocolonic resection. Broad study findings and their caveats: Endoscopic recurrence was found to be associated with higher high-frequency clone percentages at surgery, and recurrence was observed in all patients with clonality above 26.8% (18/57). Mucosal CD4 and CD8 T cells were sorted and sequenced only in a subgroup of patients, the size of which was not stated. Patients who were active smokers at surgery had a significantly higher proportion of clonal expansions than non-smokers (around 24% vs 18%, p=0.02). The timing of postoperative endoscopy varied within the first year after surgery, and the median delay was 6.9 months. More high-frequency clones were carried by sorted CD8 T cells than by CD4 T cells, suggesting that mucosal expansions were mainly CD8.

A remark on this clone: Its cognate antigen has yet to be identified. Base-call qualities are not available, and no considerably larger clone is one nucleotide away.

Around 460 nanograms of biopsy DNA per sample were submitted for commercial TCRB immunosequencing. CDR3 regions were amplified from genomic DNA by Adaptive Biotechnology using a two-step, amplification bias-controlled multiplex PCR. In the first PCR, primers covered every V and J gene segment, and in the second PCR, barcodes and Illumina adapters were added. CDR3 libraries were sequenced on an Illumina instrument. In the authors' own workflow: Vendor-provided pipelines were combined with custom analysis of raw data in R/Bioconductor under R version 3.3.0. Clonality, which ranges from 0 to 1, was calculated as the inverse of the normalised Shannon entropy across all productive clones. The repertoire share taken up by the top 100 clones defined high-frequency clones, and only clones that passed a 95% confidence test were kept. The Simpson index measured repertoire diversity, and the Morisita-Horn index measured overlap between samples. The clones in this table, taken by TCRdb from immuneACCESS, are in-frame only. Not every clone is retained; where verified, under half of the shortfall comes from an unresolved V gene, and the cause of the rest is unknown. V, J and clone size reflect that table, while D and trimming were determined from the DNA. The sample table lists more than 7,000 clones, 60% to 80% of them with a count of one. Clones ranked in the top ten supply roughly 7% of the sample.

The time point label, as the study defines it: neoterminal ileum biopsy at postoperative endoscopy, about 6 months after surgery. Eligible patients were adults with ileal or ileocolonic Crohn's disease who had an indication for ileocolonic resection. Whole ileal mucosal biopsies were stored frozen at -80°C before DNA extraction. Genomic DNA was isolated from frozen whole biopsies using a TRizol-based method, and the DNA was quantified with a NanoDrop 2000 spectrophotometer. Taken from cysteine to phenylalanine, the CDR3 has 16 residues. Only the CDR3 portion is preserved as DNA: 48 bases, with reading frame beginning at the first base. The trim is 1 base for V and 8 bases for J, with a gap of 20 bases between the germline ends. Looking up the germline V gene yields CDR1 MGHRA and CDR2 YSYEKL.

The sequencing input was ileal tissue. The receptor's source is an adult with Crohn's disease. The sequence links TRBV4-1 to TRBJ1-2; confidence is insufficient to name the D gene. The CDR3 protein: CASSQVAHQTGGGYTF. The DNA sequence is TGCGCCAGCAGCCAAGTTGCGCATCAGACCGGAGGCGGCTACACCTTC.